Included here is one T cell receptor (beta chain) sequence, with context. The sample originates from a study of blood T cell repertoires in COVID-19. Study at large: The United States, Italy and Spain supplied acute and convalescent COVID-19 samples. The analysed material was cDNA or gDNA that came from T cells, B-cell-depleted T cells, or PBMCs.

As processed by the authors: Quantification of nucleated cells was approximated via reference gene primer amplification. Only in-frame clones appear in the TCRdb table, and some are missing; sequencing was by immunoSEQ multiplex PCR. The V and J calls and clone size come from that table; D and trimming were worked out from the DNA. The repertoire holds more than 35,000 clones, 75% to 90% seen once, with around 14% in the top ten. The CDR3 sequence is 15 residues long. The V gene end was trimmed by 1 base and the J gene end by 2 bases; junction bases not matched to a gene: 3. Germline V lookup: CDR1 SGHAT, CDR2 FQNNGV.

This sequence originates from a woman aged 70-85 years with acute or convalescent COVID-19. Sequencing used peripheral blood. The chain recombines TRBV11-2 with TRBJ1-2, with 8 bases aligning to TRBD1. The CDR3 loop is CASSLARTGNYGYTF. The DNA for the CDR3 is TGTGCCAGCAGCTTAGCAAGGACAGGGAACTATGGCTACACCTTC.